This T cell receptor (beta chain) was sequenced in a study of identical twins. This clonotype was seen a few times. Its antigen is unknown. The CDR3 length is 16 residues. With 4 bases removed from V and 4 bases from J, the gap between germline ends came to 20 bases. CDR1 and CDR2 (germline): SQVTM, ANQGSEA. Overall study findings and caveats: Without tracking the same donors, conclusions rested on cross-sectional statistical analysis.

cDNA molecules carried unique molecular identifiers, and template switching added a universal primer site. TCRdb itself ran the 5' RACE reads through MiXCR, one entry per CDR3 protein. Seen here are some 570,000 distinct CDR3 sequences, more than 20% observed once, and the top ten hold approximately 0.48%. These same records also appear under a second study, on yellow fever vaccine responses in identical twins. That work states: On the reported evidence, twins' vaccine T cell responses seemed partly convergent and partly personalized.

The specimen sequenced was CD4+ T cells sorted from blood. V gene TRBV29-1 combines with J gene TRBJ2-1, with D hard to call. The clonotype comes from a woman between 18 and 29 years old in good health. Written as DNA, the CDR3 is TGCAGCGTTGCTGTACGTACCACCACCGCATACAATGAGCAGTTCTTC. Its protein product is CSVAVRTTTAYNEQFF.